The following is a T cell receptor beta chain sequence with its context. Its target is not known. This entry belongs to a study of T cell responses to AZD1222 COVID-19 vaccine. V trimming: 5 bases; J trimming: 0 bases; junction bases outside the gene matches: 1. Germline CDR1 SGHRS, CDR2 YFSETQ. This CDR3 has 14 amino acids. Study-wide findings and caveats: It should be noted that donors were predominantly white British and more often female, and clonal diversity was possibly underestimated.

Clones were read by immunoSEQ multiplex PCR, and TCRdb kept only the in-frame ones, dropping some. This sample has about 80,000 clones, with 75% to 90% found just once. The TCR comes from an adult who received the AZD1222 COVID-19 vaccine. V is TRBV5-1 and J is TRBJ2-3; 9 positions match TRBD2. This specimen was peripheral blood, taken 28 days after the second AZD1222 dose. The CDR3 reads CASSLAGSTDTQYF. CDR3 sequence (DNA): TGCGCCAGCAGTCTAGCGGGGAGCACAGATACGCAGTATTTT.